The TCR beta chain under discussion was sequenced for a study of blood T cells in healthy people across ages. Study results and caveats: The recorded TCR beta diversity per million T cells decreased in a roughly linear manner with age.

The CDR3 covers 14 residues. Trimming removed 4 bases from V and 2 bases from J, with 10 bases in between. In germline, CDR1 is SGHDN, CDR2 FVKESK. As for this clonotype: Its antigen is undetermined.

With a J-beta primer mix and a sample-barcoded 5' primer, a second PCR ran roughly 6 to 11 cycles. TCRdb ran MiXCR on the 5' RACE reads and lists one entry per CDR3 protein. The top ten clones hold around 11% of a sample with 1.5 million to 2 million distinct CDR3 sequences, 34% of them seen once. Each donor's blood draw was approximately 10 milliliters of peripheral blood. Extraction of total RNA produced a minimum of 5.5 micrograms from each sample. Sequenced sample: blood. This TCR was sampled from a woman in her 30s in good health. The V and J genes are TRBV14 and TRBJ2-3; D gene unclear. The CDR3 spells CASSRDINTDTQYF. CDR3 nucleotides: TGTGCCAGCAGCCGCGACATTAACACAGATACGCAGTATTTT.